Included here is one T cell receptor beta chain sequence, with context. The germline CDR1 and CDR2 sequences are SEHNR and FQNEAQ (reference sequence). The CDR3 has 16 residues. Trimming cost V 5 bases and J 14 bases, with 25 bases left between them. The data belong to a study of blood T cell repertoires in COVID-19. Background on the study: The origin of the acute and convalescent COVID-19 samples was the United States, Italy and Spain. Sample material is recorded as cDNA or gDNA derived from T cells, B-cell-depleted T cells, or PBMCs.

How the authors handled the data: Estimated nucleated cell counts came from reference gene primer amplification. Libraries were prepared by immunoSEQ multiplex PCR; TCRdb keeps only in-frame clonotypes and omits some of them. V and J calls and clone size come straight from that table; D and trimming were deduced from the DNA. The table shows 100,000 to 120,000 clones, with roughly 91% occurring only once. The sequence was obtained from a woman aged 45-59 years with acute or convalescent COVID-19. The chain has TRBV7-9 and TRBJ2-6, with D perhaps TRBD1 (7 bases). Material for sequencing was peripheral blood. In DNA, the CDR3 is TGTGCCAGCAGCCCTCGCGGGACAGACCCGAAGTTGATCCTGACTTTC. Amino acid sequence: CASSPRGTDPKLILTF.